This TCR beta chain was profiled in a study of blood T cell repertoires in COVID-19 (dated by TCRdb to 2020 to 2021). With regard to the full study: Samples covering the acute and convalescent phases of COVID-19 were provided by collaborators in the United States, Italy and Spain. The material from the prospective study consisted of cDNA or gDNA derived from T cells, B-cell-depleted T cells, or PBMCs. Deeply sampled blood TCRbeta repertoires from subjects exposed to, actively infected with, or recovered from COVID-19 were included in the dataset. The repertoires were made available in a free public database intended to serve as a resource for research on the immune response to SARS-CoV-2. The samples were drawn from the first 160 participants of the ongoing ImmuneRACE study and from 950 to 1,500 subjects provided by 6 global collaborators. A de-identified subject ID, COVID-19 status, age in years and sex were almost always included in the sample metadata. Where available, HLA class I and class II types were obtained from metadata supplied by the sample provider rather than from assay-based typing. Points the paper makes about the study in general: How much clinical and demographic metadata was included differed by source and by participant, and the metadata was provided uncurated.

A word on this clone: It lacks a known antigen. Within one base of it there is no much larger clone, and no base qualities were kept.

TCRbeta CDR3 regions were amplified from genomic DNA by means of the immunoSEQ Assay, a bias-controlled multiplex PCR. As for the original processing: Nucleated cell counts per sample were estimated from amplification of reference gene primers within the assay. To quantify the absolute abundance of each unique TCRbeta CDR3 rearrangement, sequence reads were collapsed and filtered. For each sample, productive Simpson clonality was calculated as the square root of Simpson's diversity index over productive rearrangements. Drawn from immuneACCESS, this table holds only the in-frame rearrangements with V and J called that TCRdb kept. Clones are partly lost; checked studies trace under half to an unresolved V gene and leave the rest unexplained. That table furnishes V, J and clone size, whereas the DNA furnished D and trimming. Present in this sample are under 300,000 clones, 89% of which were seen just once. In total, the top ten clones hold approximately 2.2% of the sample.

The CDR3 measures 17 amino acids from cysteine to phenylalanine. Only the CDR3 part of the read is kept: 51 bases, read in frame from the first base. V is cut back by 3 bases and J by 4 bases, with 9 bases in the junction unmatched. Based on the germline V gene (reference sequence), the CDR1 and CDR2 sequences are LNHDA and SQIVND. Collaborating institutions collected whole blood in K2EDTA tubes following their own protocols. Collaborator samples were shipped for TCRbeta analysis as frozen whole blood, isolated PBMCs, or DNA extracted from either sample type. The rearranged chain carries TRBV19 and TRBJ1-2; TRBD1 matches 12 bases in the middle. Sequenced sample: peripheral blood. This sequence was found in a man between 50 and 59 years old with acute or convalescent COVID-19. The CDR3 here reads CASSMDIPGQGAYGYTF. The nucleotide sequence reads TGTGCCAGTAGTATGGATATTCCGGGACAGGGGGCCTATGGCTACACCTTC.